The 8 T cell receptor beta chains below were found in one sample sequenced in a study of cytomegalovirus exposure and HLA in healthy donors. The PCR ran on 60 Vbeta and 13 Jbeta primers. The table came from immunoSEQ multiplex PCR; TCRdb's copy has only in-frame clones and leaves some out. Here the sample spans some 70,000 clones, around 76% being singletons. What was sequenced was PBMCs. These receptors all come from a man aged 45-65 years in good health and CMV-seronegative.

The gene calls are TRBV7-9 and TRBJ1-6; TRBD1 aligns across 9 bases. The CDR3 spans 17 residues. CDR1 and CDR2 from the germline V gene are SEHNR and FQNEAQ (reference sequence). J was trimmed by 6 bases and V by 8 bases; bases with no gene match: 14. The CDR3 region is CASGRWTGANSNSPLHF. In nucleotides, the CDR3 is TGTGCCAGCGGCCGATGGACAGGGGCTAATTCTAATTCACCCCTCCACTTT.

The rearrangement joins TRBV18 to TRBJ1-1, with unresolved D. CDR3 size: 16 residues. Germline V CDR1 and CDR2: KGHSH, LQKENI. Deletions cut 3 bases from V and 0 bases from J, with 14 bases between. The CDR3 DNA sequence: TGTGCCAGCTCACCGCCGGGGAACTCCATGAACACTGAAGCTTTCTTT. Translation: CASSPPGNSMNTEAFF.

The chain employs TRBV30 and TRBJ1-2; D unclear. Trimming cost V 0 bases and J 5 bases, with 10 bases left between them. The CDR3 spans 13 residues. From germline, CDR1 is GTSNPN and CDR2 SVGIG (reference sequence). The CDR3 DNA is TGTGCCTGGAGTGTCGAAGCCTCTTATGGCTACACCTTC. It encodes CAWSVEASYGYTF.

The chain uses TRBV13 and TRBJ2-1; 7 nucleotides agree with TRBD1. The CDR3 spans 13 residues. Germline values: CDR1 PRHDT, CDR2 FYEKMQ (reference sequence). CDR3 residues: CAGWDSSYNEQFF. The CDR3, as DNA: TGTGCAGGTTGGGACAGCTCCTACAATGAGCAGTTCTTC.

The genes are TRBV2 and TRBJ2-7, with TRBD2 identical over 8 bases. The CDR3 runs to 13 residues. The V and J ends lost 6 bases and 3 bases, in that order; junction bases with no gene match: 4. CDR1 is SNHLY, CDR2 FYNNEI, per germline. CDR3 in DNA: TGTGCCAGCAGAGGAGCGGGAGACTACGAGCAGTACTTC. It is translated as CASRGAGDYEQYF.

The rearrangement joins TRBV6-5 to TRBJ1-1, with D possibly matching TRBD1 (6 bases). The V end lost 2 bases, the J end lost 4 bases, and 11 bases lay between the germline ends. Germline loops: CDR1 MNHEY, CDR2 SVGAGI. The CDR3 has 14 residues. The CDR3 protein is CASSYPTGFTEAFF. The CDR3 DNA reads as TGTGCCAGCAGTTACCCCACAGGGTTCACTGAAGCTTTCTTT.

The V call is TRBV7-9, the J call TRBJ2-2, with 7 nucleotides matching TRBD2. CDR1 is SEHNR and CDR2 is FQNEAQ in the germline V gene (reference sequence). CDR3 length equals 17 residues. V lost 5 bases and J lost 2; bases outside the gene matches: 11. CDR3 residues: CASSEKLLAINTGELFF. Here the CDR3 DNA reads TGTGCCAGCAGCGAGAAGTTACTAGCGATCAACACCGGGGAGCTGTTTTTT.

V is TRBV6-5 and J is TRBJ2-5, with 12 bases that match TRBD1. This CDR3 is 15 amino acids long. After removal of 2 bases from V and 5 bases from J, the junction contained 3 bases not matched to a gene. Germline CDR1 and CDR2: MNHEY and SVGAGI. The CDR3 nucleotides are TGTGCCAGCAGTTACGGGACAGGGGGCGCGGAGACCCAGTACTTC. This gives the protein CASSYGTGGAETQYF.